This T cell receptor (beta chain) emerged from a study of cytomegalovirus exposure and HLA in healthy donors. A multiplex PCR was run with 60 Vbeta primers and 13 Jbeta primers. The table came from immunoSEQ multiplex PCR; TCRdb's copy has only in-frame clones and leaves some out. Of about 76,000 clones in the sample, around three quarters were seen once. This CDR3 region has 13 residues. J gave up 0 bases and V 5 bases, and 0 bases lay outside the gene matches. Germline-derived CDR1 and CDR2 are MNHEY and SMNVEV (reference sequence). The chain couples TRBV27 to TRBJ2-5, with TRBD2 matching 7 bases. This sequence was found in a male donor in good health and CMV-seropositive. Sequencing was performed on PBMCs. The CDR3 bases are TGTGCCAGCAGTAGCGGGAACCAAGAGACCCAGTACTTC. Protein: CASSSGNQETQYF.